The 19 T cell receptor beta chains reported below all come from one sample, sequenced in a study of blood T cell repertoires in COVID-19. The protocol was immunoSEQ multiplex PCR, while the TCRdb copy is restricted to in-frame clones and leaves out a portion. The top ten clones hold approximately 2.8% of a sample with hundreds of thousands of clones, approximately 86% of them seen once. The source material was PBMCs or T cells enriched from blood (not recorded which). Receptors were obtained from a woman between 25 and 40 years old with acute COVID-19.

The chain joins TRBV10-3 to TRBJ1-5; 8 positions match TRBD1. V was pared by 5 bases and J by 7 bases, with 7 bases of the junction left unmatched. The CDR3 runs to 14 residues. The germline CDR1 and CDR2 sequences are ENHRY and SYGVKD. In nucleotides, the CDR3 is TGTGCCATCAGTCCTGGACAGGGTGGGCAGCCCCAGCATTTT. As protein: CAISPGQGGQPQHF.

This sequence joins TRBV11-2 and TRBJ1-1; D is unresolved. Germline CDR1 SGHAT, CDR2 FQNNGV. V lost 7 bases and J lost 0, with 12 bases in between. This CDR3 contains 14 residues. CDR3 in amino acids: CASTVERVNTEAFF. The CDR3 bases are TGTGCCAGCACGGTTGAACGGGTGAACACTGAAGCTTTCTTT.

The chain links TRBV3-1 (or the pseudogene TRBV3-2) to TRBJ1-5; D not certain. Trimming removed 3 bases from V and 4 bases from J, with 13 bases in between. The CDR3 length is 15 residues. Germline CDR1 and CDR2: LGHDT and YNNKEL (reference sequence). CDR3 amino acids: CASSHATTPNQPQHF. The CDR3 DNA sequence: TGTGCCAGCAGCCACGCGACGACACCGAATCAGCCCCAGCATTTT.

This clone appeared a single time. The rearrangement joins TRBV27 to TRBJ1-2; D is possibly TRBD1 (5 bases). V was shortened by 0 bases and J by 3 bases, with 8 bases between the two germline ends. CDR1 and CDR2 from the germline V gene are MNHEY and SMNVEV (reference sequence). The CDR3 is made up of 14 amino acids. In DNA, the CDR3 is TGTGCCAGCAGTTTATCTTCCAGGGACTATGGCTACACCTTC. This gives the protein CASSLSSRDYGYTF.

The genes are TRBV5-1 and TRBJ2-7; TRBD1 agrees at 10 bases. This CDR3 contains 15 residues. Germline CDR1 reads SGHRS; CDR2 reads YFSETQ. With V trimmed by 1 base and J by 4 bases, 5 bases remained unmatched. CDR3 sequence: CASSLSGQGIYEQYF. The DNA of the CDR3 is TGCGCCAGCAGCTTGTCGGGACAGGGGATTTACGAGCAGTACTTC.

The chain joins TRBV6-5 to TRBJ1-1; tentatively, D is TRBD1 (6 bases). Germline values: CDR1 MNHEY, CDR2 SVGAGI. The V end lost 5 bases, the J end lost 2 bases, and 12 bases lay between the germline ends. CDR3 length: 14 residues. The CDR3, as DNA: TGTGCCAGCAGTCTCAGGGGCACAAACACTGAAGCTTTCTTT. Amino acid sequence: CASSLRGTNTEAFF.

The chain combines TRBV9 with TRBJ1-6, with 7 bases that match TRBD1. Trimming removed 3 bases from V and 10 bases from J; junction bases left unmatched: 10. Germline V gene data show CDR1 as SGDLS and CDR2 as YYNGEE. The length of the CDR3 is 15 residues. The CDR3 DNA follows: TGTGCCAGCAGCGCCCGACAGGGCCACTTATCACCCCTCCACTTT. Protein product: CASSARQGHLSPLHF.

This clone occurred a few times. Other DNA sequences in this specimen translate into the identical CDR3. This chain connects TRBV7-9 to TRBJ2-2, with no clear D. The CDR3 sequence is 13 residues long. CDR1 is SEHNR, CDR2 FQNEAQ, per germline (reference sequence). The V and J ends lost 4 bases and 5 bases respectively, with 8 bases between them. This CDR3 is CASSSTWTGELFF. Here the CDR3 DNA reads TGTGCCAGCAGCTCCACATGGACCGGGGAGCTGTTTTTT.

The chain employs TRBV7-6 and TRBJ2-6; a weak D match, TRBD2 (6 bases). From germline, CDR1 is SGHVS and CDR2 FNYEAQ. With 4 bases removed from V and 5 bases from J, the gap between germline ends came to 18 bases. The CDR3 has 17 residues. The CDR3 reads CASSSMRDPLRANVLTF. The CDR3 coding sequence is TGTGCCAGCAGCTCTATGCGGGACCCGCTTAGGGCCAACGTCCTGACTTTC.

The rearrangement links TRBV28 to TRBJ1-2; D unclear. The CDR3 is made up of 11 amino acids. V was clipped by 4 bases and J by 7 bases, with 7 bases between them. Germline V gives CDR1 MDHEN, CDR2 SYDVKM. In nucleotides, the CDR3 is TGTGCCAGCAGTTCCGCGGCTGGCTACACCTTC. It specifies CASSSAAGYTF.

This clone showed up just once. As DNA, the CDR3 is TGCGCCAGCAGTTCGGAGCGGTGGGCCACAGATACGCAGTATTTT. Translation gives CASSSERWATDTQYF. The chain combines TRBV10-1 with TRBJ2-3; TRBD2 is a possible D gene (5 bases). Looked up from germline, CDR1 is WNHNN and CDR2 is SYGVQD (reference sequence). Between the trimmed V and J ends, which lost 5 bases and 2 bases, there was a span of 14 bases. The CDR3 is 15 amino acids.

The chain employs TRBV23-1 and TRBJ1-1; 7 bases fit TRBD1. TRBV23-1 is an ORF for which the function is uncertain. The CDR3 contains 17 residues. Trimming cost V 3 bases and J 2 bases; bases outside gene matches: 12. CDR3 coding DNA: TGCGCCAGCAGTCACACTGGGTGGACAGGAAAAAACACTGAAGCTTTCTTT. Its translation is CASSHTGWTGKNTEAFF.

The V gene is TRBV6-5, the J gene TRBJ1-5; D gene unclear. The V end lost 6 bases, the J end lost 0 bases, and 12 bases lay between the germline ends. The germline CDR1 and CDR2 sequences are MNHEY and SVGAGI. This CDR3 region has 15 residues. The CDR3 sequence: CASSPREASNQPQHF. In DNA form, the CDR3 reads TGTGCCAGCAGCCCCCGTGAAGCTAGCAATCAGCCCCAGCATTTT.

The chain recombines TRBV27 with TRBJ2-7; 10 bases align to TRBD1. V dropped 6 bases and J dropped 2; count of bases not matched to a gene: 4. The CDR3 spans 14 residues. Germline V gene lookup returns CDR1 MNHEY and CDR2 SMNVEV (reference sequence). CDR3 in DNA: TGTGCCAGCAGACCGGGACAGGGGACCTACGAGCAGTACTTC. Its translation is CASRPGQGTYEQYF.

In nucleotides, the CDR3 is TGTGCCAGCAGAAAACAGGGTACCGGGGAGCTGTTTTTT. It yields the protein CASRKQGTGELFF. The V gene is TRBV6-5, the J gene TRBJ2-2; perhaps TRBD1 as D (6 bases). The germline V gene has CDR1 MNHEY and CDR2 SVGAGI. CDR3 length: 13 amino acids. The V end lost 6 bases, the J end lost 5 bases, and 10 bases lay between the germline ends.

The CDR3 DNA is TGTGCCAGCAGCCCCCTGGACTCGTACAATGAGCAGTTCTTC. Amino acid sequence: CASSPLDSYNEQFF. The chain has TRBV7-9 and TRBJ2-1, with TRBD2 as a possible D gene (5 bases). V shed 5 bases and J shed 4 bases, with 12 bases lying between them. This CDR3 spans 14 amino acids. Per germline, CDR1 SEHNR and CDR2 FQNEAQ (reference sequence).

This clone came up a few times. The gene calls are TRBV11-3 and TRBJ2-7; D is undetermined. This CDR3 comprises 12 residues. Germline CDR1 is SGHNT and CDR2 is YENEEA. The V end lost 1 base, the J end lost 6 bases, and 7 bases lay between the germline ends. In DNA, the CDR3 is TGTGCCAGCAGCTTAGGGAGTGGCGAGCAGTACTTC. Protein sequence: CASSLGSGEQYF.

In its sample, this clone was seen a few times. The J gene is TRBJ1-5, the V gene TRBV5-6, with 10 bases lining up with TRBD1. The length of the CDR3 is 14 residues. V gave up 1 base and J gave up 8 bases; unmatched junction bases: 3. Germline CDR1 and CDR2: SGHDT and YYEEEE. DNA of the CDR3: TGTGCCAGCAGCTTGTGGACAGGGGGTAAGCCCCAGCATTTT. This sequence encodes CASSLWTGGKPQHF.

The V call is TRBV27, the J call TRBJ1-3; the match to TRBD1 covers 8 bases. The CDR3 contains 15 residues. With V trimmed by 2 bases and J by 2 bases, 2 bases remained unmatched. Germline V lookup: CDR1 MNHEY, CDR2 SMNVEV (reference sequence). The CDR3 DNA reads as TGTGCCAGCAGTTTAGCAGGGGGCACTGGAAACACCATATATTTT. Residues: CASSLAGGTGNTIYF.